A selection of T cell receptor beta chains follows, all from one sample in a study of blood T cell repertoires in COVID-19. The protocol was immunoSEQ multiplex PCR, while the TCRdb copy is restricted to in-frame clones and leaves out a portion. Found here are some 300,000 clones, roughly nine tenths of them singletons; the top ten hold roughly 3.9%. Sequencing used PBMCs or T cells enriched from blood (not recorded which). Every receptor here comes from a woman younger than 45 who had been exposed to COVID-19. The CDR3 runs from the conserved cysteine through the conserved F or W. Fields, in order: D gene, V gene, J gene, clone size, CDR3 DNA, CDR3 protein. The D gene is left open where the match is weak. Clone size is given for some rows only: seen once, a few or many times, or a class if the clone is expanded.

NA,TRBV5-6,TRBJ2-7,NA,TGTGCCAGCAGATGGGGGGGCGGCGAGCAGTACTTC,CASRWGGGEQYF
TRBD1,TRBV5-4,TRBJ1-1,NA,TGTGCCAGTTACTCCCACGGGACAGGGTACACTGAAGCTTTCTTT,CASYSHGTGYTEAFF
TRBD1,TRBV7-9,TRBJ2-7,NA,TGTGCCAGCAGCCGTGTGGGACAGGGGAGTTACGAGCAGTACTTC,CASSRVGQGSYEQYF
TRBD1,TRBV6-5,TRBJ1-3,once,TGTGCCAGCAGTAGACAGGGTACTGGAAACACCATATATTTT,CASSRQGTGNTIYF
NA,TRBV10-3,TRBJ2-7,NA,TGTGCCATCGGAGAGCTAGAGCAGTACTTC,CAIGELEQYF
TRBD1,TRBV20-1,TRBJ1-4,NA,TGCAGTGCTAGTCATCCGGGACAGGGACGCGAAAAACTGTTTTTT,CSASHPGQGREKLFF
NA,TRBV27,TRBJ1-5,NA,TGTGCCAGCAGTTTATTCCCGAGCAATCAGCCCCAGCATTTT,CASSLFPSNQPQHF
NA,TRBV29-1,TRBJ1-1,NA,TGCAGCGTTGGTCTCGGGAACACTGAAGCTTTCTTT,CSVGLGNTEAFF
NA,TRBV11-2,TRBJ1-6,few,TGTGCCAGCAGCCGGCTGGGGCCAGGGTACAATTCACCCCTCCACTTT,CASSRLGPGYNSPLHF
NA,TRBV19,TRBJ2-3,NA,TGTGCCAGTAGTACCCCCTTTGTTCGCTCTACTAGCACAGATACGCAGTATTTT,CASSTPFVRSTSTDTQYF
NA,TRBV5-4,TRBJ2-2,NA,TGTGCCAGCAGCGGGAGGGGGTCTGCGATCACCGGGGAGCTGTTTTTT,CASSGRGSAITGELFF
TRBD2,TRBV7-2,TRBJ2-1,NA,TGTGCCAGCAGCTTAGCGGAAGCGGGGGGTTCCTACAATGAGCAGTTCTTC,CASSLAEAGGSYNEQFF
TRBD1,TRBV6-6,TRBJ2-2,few,TGTGCCAGCAGTCAGGGCTATCGACGGGACAGAAACACCGGGGAGCTGTTTTTT,CASSQGYRRDRNTGELFF
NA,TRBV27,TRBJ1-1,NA,TGTGCCAGCAGTCCTACAGGGCGCACTGAAGCTTTCTTT,CASSPTGRTEAFF
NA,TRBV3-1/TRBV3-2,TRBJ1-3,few,TGTGCCAGCAGCCCGGGAAACACCATATATTTT,CASSPGNTIYF
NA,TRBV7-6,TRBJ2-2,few,TGTGCCAGCAGACTTGGACAAGCCATCACCGGGGAGCTGTTTTTT,CASRLGQAITGELFF
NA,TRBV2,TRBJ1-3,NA,TGTGCCAGCAGTACCTTTGCGGGAAACACCATATATTTT,CASSTFAGNTIYF
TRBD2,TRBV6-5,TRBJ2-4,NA,TGTGCCAGCAGTTACAGCGGGGACATTCAGTACTTC,CASSYSGDIQYF
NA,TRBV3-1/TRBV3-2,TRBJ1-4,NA,TGTGCCAGCAGAACAAGGGGGGGCAGACTGTTTTTT,CASRTRGGRLFF
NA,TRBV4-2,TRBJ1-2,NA,TGTGCCAGCAGCCAAGGGGGCGCAGGGGACTATGGCTACACCTTC,CASSQGGAGDYGYTF
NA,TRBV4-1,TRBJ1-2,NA,TGCGCCAGCAGCCAAGAGGGATCAGGGGTTGACTATGGCTACACCTTC,CASSQEGSGVDYGYTF
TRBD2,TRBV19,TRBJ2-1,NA,TGTGCCAGCGCCTCCGGGACTAGCGGGAAAAATGAGCAGTTCTTC,CASASGTSGKNEQFF
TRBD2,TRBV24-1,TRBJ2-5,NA,TGTGCCACCAGTGACCTGACTAGCGGGCAAGAGACCCAGTACTTC,CATSDLTSGQETQYF
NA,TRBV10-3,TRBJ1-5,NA,TGTGCCATCAGCGTGGACATACGCAATCAGCCCCAGCATTTT,CAISVDIRNQPQHF
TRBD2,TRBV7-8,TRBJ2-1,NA,TGTGCCAGCAGCCCGCTTAGCGGGGGGCGGCAGTTCTTC,CASSPLSGGRQFF
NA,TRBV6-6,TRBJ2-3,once,TGTGCCAGCAGTAACTGGGCGGGTGATACGCAGTATTTT,CASSNWAGDTQYF
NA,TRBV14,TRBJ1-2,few,TGTGCCAGCAGCCAAGAGAATAGCCCGATGAGTGGTGGCTACACCTTC,CASSQENSPMSGGYTF
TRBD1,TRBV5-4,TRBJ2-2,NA,TGTGCCAGCCGCTTGGGACAGGGGAGGCACACCGGGGAGCTGTTTTTT,CASRLGQGRHTGELFF
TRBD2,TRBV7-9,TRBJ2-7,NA,TGTGCCAGCAGCCCATCGACTAGCGGGGGGCCGAGCTCCTACGAGCAGTACTTC,CASSPSTSGGPSSYEQYF
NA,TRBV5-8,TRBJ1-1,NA,TGTGCCAGCAGCTTTGGGGGGGACACTGAAGCTTTCTTT,CASSFGGDTEAFF
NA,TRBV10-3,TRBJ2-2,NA,TGTGCCATCAGTGGTGAAGACTCCACCGGGGAGCTGTTTTTT,CAISGEDSTGELFF